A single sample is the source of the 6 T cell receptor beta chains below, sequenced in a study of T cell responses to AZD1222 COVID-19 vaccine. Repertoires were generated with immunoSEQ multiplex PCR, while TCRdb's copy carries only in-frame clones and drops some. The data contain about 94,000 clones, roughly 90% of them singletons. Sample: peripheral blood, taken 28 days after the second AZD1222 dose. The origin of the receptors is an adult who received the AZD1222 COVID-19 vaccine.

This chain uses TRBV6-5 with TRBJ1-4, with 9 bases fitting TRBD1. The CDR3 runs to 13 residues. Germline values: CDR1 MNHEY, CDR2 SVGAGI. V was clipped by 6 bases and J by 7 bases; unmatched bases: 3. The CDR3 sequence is CASRGTGSEKLFF. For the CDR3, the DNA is TGTGCCAGCAGGGGGACAGGGAGTGAAAAACTGTTTTTT.

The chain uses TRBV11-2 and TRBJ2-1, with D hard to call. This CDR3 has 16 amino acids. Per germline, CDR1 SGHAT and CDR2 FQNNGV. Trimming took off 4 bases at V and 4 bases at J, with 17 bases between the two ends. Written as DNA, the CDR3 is TGTGCCAGCAGCTCCTTTCGCAGTAGAGAATACAATGAGCAGTTCTTC. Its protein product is CASSSFRSREYNEQFF.

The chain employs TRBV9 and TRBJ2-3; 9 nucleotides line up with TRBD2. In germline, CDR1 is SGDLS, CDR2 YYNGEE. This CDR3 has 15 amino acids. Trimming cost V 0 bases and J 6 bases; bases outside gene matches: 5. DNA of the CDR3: TGTGCCAGCAGCGTAGTTGGGCTAGCGGGGGATACGCAGTATTTT. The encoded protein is CASSVVGLAGDTQYF.

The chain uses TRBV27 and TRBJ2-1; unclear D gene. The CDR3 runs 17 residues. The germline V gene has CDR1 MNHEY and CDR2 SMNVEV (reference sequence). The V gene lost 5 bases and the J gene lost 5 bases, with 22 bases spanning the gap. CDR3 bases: TGTGCCAGCAGTCCTTCCCGGCAGGTTCGTAATAACAATGAGCAGTTCTTC. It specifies CASSPSRQVRNNNEQFF.

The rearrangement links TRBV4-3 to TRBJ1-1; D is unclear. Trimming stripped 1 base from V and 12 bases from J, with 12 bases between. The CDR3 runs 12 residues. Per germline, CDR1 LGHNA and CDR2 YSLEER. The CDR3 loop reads CASSQGASLPFF. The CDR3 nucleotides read TGCGCCAGCAGCCAAGGGGCCTCCTTACCTTTCTTT.

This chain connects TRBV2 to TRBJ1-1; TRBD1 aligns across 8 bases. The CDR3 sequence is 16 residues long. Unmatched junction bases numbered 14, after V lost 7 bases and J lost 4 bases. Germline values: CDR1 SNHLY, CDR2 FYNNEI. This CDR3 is CASNSGQGSLGTEAFF. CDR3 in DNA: TGTGCCAGCAATTCCGGACAGGGTAGCTTGGGCACTGAAGCTTTCTTT.